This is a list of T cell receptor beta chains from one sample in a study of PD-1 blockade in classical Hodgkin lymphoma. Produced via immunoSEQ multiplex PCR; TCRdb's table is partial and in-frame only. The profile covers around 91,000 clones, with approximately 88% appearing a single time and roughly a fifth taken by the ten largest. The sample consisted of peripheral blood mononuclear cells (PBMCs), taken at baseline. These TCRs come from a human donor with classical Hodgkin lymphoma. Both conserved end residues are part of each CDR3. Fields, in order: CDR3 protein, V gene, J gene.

CASSDWPNNQPQHF	TRBV2	TRBJ1-5
CASSQTESNEKLFF	TRBV18	TRBJ1-4
CASSPSPDSSYGYTF	TRBV27	TRBJ1-2
CASSQVVGRLDSGYGYTF	TRBV6-4	TRBJ1-2
CASSPRLAVTDTQYF	TRBV5-1	TRBJ2-3
CASTRGPNQPQHF	TRBV7-6	TRBJ1-5
CASSPPTSLYNEQFF	TRBV18	TRBJ2-1
CASSLEGPDTQYF	TRBV7-9	TRBJ2-3
CASSPRGQANEKLFF	TRBV19	TRBJ1-4
CASSIGTATAGTQYF	TRBV18	TRBJ2-3
CASSPGDYGYTF	TRBV5-6	TRBJ1-2
CASTLTGTANSGNTIYF	TRBV10-2	TRBJ1-3
CASSPDENTGELFF	TRBV4-2	TRBJ2-2
CASSGSGGSYNEQFF	TRBV5-4	TRBJ2-1
CSVETMGTGAKNIQYF	TRBV29-1	TRBJ2-4
CASSREDRGRVGYTF	TRBV4-1	TRBJ1-2
CASSLGGRRDEQYF	TRBV5-1	TRBJ2-7
CASLLASETQYF	TRBV2	TRBJ2-5
CASKGGISNQPQHF	TRBV19	TRBJ1-5
CASSSRELAYNSPLHF	TRBV6-5	TRBJ1-6
CASSPGTVSGNTIYF	TRBV5-6	TRBJ1-3
CASSLWFREGNYGYTF	TRBV28	TRBJ1-2
CASSLAGVLDTQYF	TRBV27	TRBJ2-3
CASSLGPGLFYEQYF	TRBV5-4	TRBJ2-7
CASGLGWGPYEQYF	TRBV12-5	TRBJ2-7
CASSLNEDTYIAKNIQYF	TRBV28	TRBJ2-4
CASSLAGPDTQYF	TRBV5-4	TRBJ2-3
CAWEAGVNQPQHF	TRBV30	TRBJ1-5
CASSQDLSGKVYEQYF	TRBV4-1	TRBJ2-7
CASSQVRVAGEAFF	TRBV4-1	TRBJ1-1
CASSPYPGLAGPEQFF	TRBV5-6	TRBJ2-1
CSVLGLRDLQETQYF	TRBV29-1	TRBJ2-5
CASGLRVDTEAFF	TRBV12-5	TRBJ1-1
CASSFGDRVNEKLFF	TRBV28	TRBJ1-4
CSVERQGQYTEAFF	TRBV29-1	TRBJ1-1